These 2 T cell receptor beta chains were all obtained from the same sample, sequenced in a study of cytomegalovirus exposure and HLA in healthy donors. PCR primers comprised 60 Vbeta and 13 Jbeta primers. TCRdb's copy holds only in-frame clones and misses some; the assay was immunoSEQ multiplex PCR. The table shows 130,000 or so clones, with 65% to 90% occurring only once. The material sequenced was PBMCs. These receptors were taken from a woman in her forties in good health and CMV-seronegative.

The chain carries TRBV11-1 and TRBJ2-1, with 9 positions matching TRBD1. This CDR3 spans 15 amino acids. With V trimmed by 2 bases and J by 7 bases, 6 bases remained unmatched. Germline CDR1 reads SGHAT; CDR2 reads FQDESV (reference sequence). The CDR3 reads CASSLIGTGKNEQFF. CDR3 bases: TGTGCCAGCAGCTTAATCGGGACAGGGAAGAATGAGCAGTTCTTC.

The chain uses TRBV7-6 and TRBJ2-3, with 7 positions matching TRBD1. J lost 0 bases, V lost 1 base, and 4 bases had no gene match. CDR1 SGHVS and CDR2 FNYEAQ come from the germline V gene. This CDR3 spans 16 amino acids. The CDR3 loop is CASSLDRGQSTDTQYF. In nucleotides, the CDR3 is TGTGCCAGCAGCTTAGATCGGGGACAGAGCACAGATACGCAGTATTTT. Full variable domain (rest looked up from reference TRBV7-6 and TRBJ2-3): GAGVSQSPRYKVTKRGQDVALRCDPISGHVSLYWYRQALGQGPEFLTYFNYEAQQDKSGLPNDRFSAERPEGSISTLTIQRTEQRDSAMYRCASSLDRGQSTDTQYFGPGTRLTVL.